This T cell receptor beta chain was identified during a study of neoadjuvant anti-PD-1 for oral cavity cancer. For this clone: Its antigen is as yet unknown.

Assay used: immunoSEQ multiplex PCR; TCRdb lists only in-frame clones, some missing. The sample has around 70,000 clones, approximately 84% seen once. The trim removed 8 bases at V and 0 bases at J, leaving 7 bases unmatched. This CDR3 has 15 residues. Looked up from germline, CDR1 is MNHNS and CDR2 is SASEGT. Time point defined: after neoadjuvant nivolumab, at surgical resection. Stage II-IVA oral cavity squamous cell carcinoma was new and untreated by systemic or radiation therapy. Regarding the study as a whole: Post-nivolumab, blood T cell clonality was significantly elevated in non-responders.

The receptor was derived from a person aged 35 to 85 with oral cavity squamous cell carcinoma. Source: PBMCs, taken after nivolumab (anti-PD-1) treatment. The V and J genes are TRBV6-1 and TRBJ2-1; 7 bases fit TRBD1. CDR3 in amino acids: CASSATGISYNEQFF. The CDR3 nucleotides are TGTGCCAGCTCCGCGACAGGGATCTCCTACAATGAGCAGTTCTTC.